These T cell receptor beta chains were read from a single sample in a study of patients and donors after allogeneic stem cell transplantation. One entry per CDR3 protein, called by TCRdb with MiXCR from the RT-PCR reads. The sample includes approximately 29,000 distinct CDR3 sequences, roughly a third of them seen just once. Material: blood, either unsorted or a sorted T cell fraction (not recorded which). These receptors came from a human donor who was either an allogeneic HSCT recipient or a stem cell or donor lymphocyte infusion donor (not recorded which). It is not recorded whose cells these are; they may come from a transplant donor. The CDR3 runs from the conserved cysteine through the conserved F or W. Fields, in order: clone size, D gene, J gene, V gene, CDR3 DNA, CDR3 protein. D genes are given only for firm matches. Only some rows state a clone size, as once, few, many or a class for expanded clones.

few | TRBD1 | TRBJ2-5 | TRBV24-1 | TGTGCCACCAGTGACACGACAGGGGCTGGGGAGACCCAGTACTTC | CATSDTTGAGETQYF
few | - | TRBJ2-5 | TRBV2 | TGTGCCAGCGGCGGGGCAGAGACCCAGTACTTC | CASGGAETQYF
- | - | TRBJ2-2 | TRBV11-2 | TGTGCTTCCGCGGGACAACGTACCGGGGAGCTGTTTTTT | CASAGQRTGELFF
- | - | TRBJ1-2 | TRBV7-9 | TGTGCCAGCAGCTTAGGAGCGGTACCCTATGGCTACACCTTC | CASSLGAVPYGYTF
many | TRBD1 | TRBJ1-1 | TRBV5-1 | TGCGCCAGCAGCTTCTCCTTGACAGGGGGCGTAACTGAAGCTTTCTTT | CASSFSLTGGVTEAFF
- | - | TRBJ2-2 | TRBV5-1 | TGCGCCAGCAGCCAGACGTTCACCGGGGAGCTGTTTTTT | CASSQTFTGELFF
- | TRBD2 | TRBJ2-7 | TRBV7-9 | TGTGCCAGCAGTTCCTCTACTAGCGGGACTTACGAGCAGTACTTC | CASSSSTSGTYEQYF
- | TRBD2 | TRBJ2-1 | TRBV4-3 | TGCGCCAGCAGCCAGGATAGCGGGAGGGCCTACAATGAGCAGTTCTTC | CASSQDSGRAYNEQFF
- | TRBD2 | TRBJ2-2 | TRBV6-5 | TGTGCCAGCAATCTCAATAGCGGGGGTGAAATCGGGGAGCTGTTTTTT | CASNLNSGGEIGELFF
- | TRBD2 | TRBJ2-7 | TRBV25-1 | TGTGCCAGCAGTGAATTAGCGGGGAAGGAATACGAGCAGTACTTC | CASSELAGKEYEQYF
- | - | TRBJ2-1 | TRBV29-1 | TGCAGCGTTGAAAGAGCACAGACGAGCTCCTACAATGAGCAGTTCTTC | CSVERAQTSSYNEQFF
many | - | TRBJ1-3 | TRBV7-9 | TGTGCCAGCAGCTTCCCAGTACTATCTGGAAACACCATATATTTT | CASSFPVLSGNTIYF
- | - | TRBJ2-1 | TRBV24-1 | TGTGCCACCAGTGGCCCCGGGACGGAAATTTACAATGAGCAGTTCTTC | CATSGPGTEIYNEQFF
- | - | TRBJ1-4 | TRBV6-5 | TGTGCCAGCAGACAAAGACAGAATGAAAAACTGTTTTTT | CASRQRQNEKLFF
few | - | TRBJ1-3 | TRBV12-3/TRBV12-4 | TGTGCCACCTCACCGGTACTCTCTGGAAACACCATATATTTT | CATSPVLSGNTIYF
- | - | TRBJ2-5 | TRBV10-3 | TGTGCCATCAGTGAGTCAAGGGATGAAGGGACCCAGTACTTC | CAISESRDEGTQYF
- | - | TRBJ2-7 | TRBV6-2/TRBV6-3 | TGTGCCAGCAGCGACGGACCGCTGTTCTACGAGCAGTACTTC | CASSDGPLFYEQYF
- | - | TRBJ1-5 | TRBV29-1 | TGCAGCGGTGCTTATCAGCCCCAGCATTTT | CSGAYQPQHF
- | - | TRBJ1-5 | TRBV20-1 | TGCAGTGCTACCGATGCGACAGCCGGTCAGCCCCAGCATTTT | CSATDATAGQPQHF
few | - | TRBJ1-5 | TRBV12-5 | TGTGCTAGTGGTTTAGGACACGCTGGCAATCAGCCCCAGCATTTT | CASGLGHAGNQPQHF
few | - | TRBJ1-3 | TRBV7-9 | TGTGCCAGCAGCTTCCGGGGACTAAACACCATATATTTT | CASSFRGLNTIYF
- | - | TRBJ2-1 | TRBV15 | TGTGCCACCAGCAGAGATTGGGGTGAGCAGTTCTTC | CATSRDWGEQFF
many | - | TRBJ1-1 | TRBV4-3 | TGCGCCAGCAGCCAAGGTCCGGAAGGGTTTGGAGCTTTCTTT | CASSQGPEGFGAFF
- | TRBD1 | TRBJ2-7 | TRBV20-1 | TGCAGTGCCCCCCCACAGGGGCCTTCCTACGAGCAGTACTTC | CSAPPQGPSYEQYF
- | - | TRBJ1-1 | TRBV20-1 | TGCAGTCTCCCAAAGGCGAACACTGAAGCTTTCTTT | CSLPKANTEAFF
few | - | TRBJ2-7 | TRBV3-1 | TGTGCCAGCTCGCTAGCGAGAAGCTCCTACGAGCAGTACTTC | CASSLARSSYEQYF
few | - | TRBJ1-2 | TRBV29-1 | TGCAGCGTTGAATTCTACTATGGCTACACCTTC | CSVEFYYGYTF
- | - | TRBJ2-3 | TRBV6-2/TRBV6-3 | TGTGCCAGCGGGTGGATTAGCACAGATACGCAGTATTTT | CASGWISTDTQYF
- | TRBD1 | TRBJ1-2 | TRBV3-1 | TGTGCCAGCAGCCAGAGGGACGGGACAGGGCTCTATGGCTACACCTTC | CASSQRDGTGLYGYTF
few | - | TRBJ1-5 | TRBV18 | TGTGCCAGCTCACCACCGGCTAATCAGCCCCAGCATTTT | CASSPPANQPQHF
few | TRBD2 | TRBJ2-7 | TRBV27 | TGTGCCAGCAGTTTAGTAGGACTAGCCTACTCCTCCTACGAGCAGTACTTC | CASSLVGLAYSSYEQYF
few | - | TRBJ1-2 | TRBV10-3 | TGTGCCATCAGTGGACAGGATTATGGCTACACCTTC | CAISGQDYGYTF
- | - | TRBJ2-1 | TRBV29-1 | TGCAGCGTAGGTCCGGTCTTATGGACAGTCTACAATGAGCAGTTCTTC | CSVGPVLWTVYNEQFF
few | - | TRBJ2-3 | TRBV29-1 | TGCAGCGTTGCCCCAGGGTCCACAGATACGCAGTATTTT | CSVAPGSTDTQYF
- | - | TRBJ2-5 | TRBV18 | TGTGCCAGCTCACCTAGGCAAGAGACCCAGTACTTC | CASSPRQETQYF
- | - | TRBJ2-1 | TRBV29-1 | TGCAGCGTTGGACTTCTTCTTACCCAATCGCGGTTCTTC | CSVGLLLTQSRFF
few | - | TRBJ1-2 | TRBV6-1 | TGTGCCAGCAGTGTTCCGGGAAACTATGGCTACACCTTC | CASSVPGNYGYTF
few | - | TRBJ2-3 | TRBV12-3/TRBV12-4 | TGTGCCAGCAGTCAATATCCTAGCTTGAGTTATTTT | CASSQYPSLSYF
- | - | TRBJ2-1 | TRBV4-3 | TGCGCCAGCAGCCAAGATCCGAGCGGATACTCCTACAATGAGCAGTTCTTC | CASSQDPSGYSYNEQFF
few | - | TRBJ1-1 | TRBV7-2 | TGTGCCAGCAGCTTAGGGCCGATTACACAGGACACTGAAGCTTTCTTT | CASSLGPITQDTEAFF
- | - | TRBJ2-3 | TRBV24-1 | TGTGCCACCAGTGATTTTTCAGATACGCAGTATTTT | CATSDFSDTQYF
- | - | TRBJ2-2 | TRBV7-9 | TGTGCCAGCAGCTTCTCGGACGGGGAGCTGTTTTTT | CASSFSDGELFF
- | - | TRBJ2-1 | TRBV5-1 | TGCGCCAGCAGCTTTATCGATGAGCAGTTCTTC | CASSFIDEQFF
few | - | TRBJ1-2 | TRBV6-5 | TGTGCCAGCAGTTTTTCTCGGGAAGCGCCTTATGGCTACACCTTC | CASSFSREAPYGYTF
- | - | TRBJ2-3 | TRBV4-3 | TGCGCCAGCAGCCAACACCCCGGGGCGGGGCCCTCTATGACGCAGTATTTT | CASSQHPGAGPSMTQYF
- | - | TRBJ2-5 | TRBV10-3 | TGTGCCATCAGTGAGACAGGCCGGGGCTGGGAGACCCAGTACTTC | CAISETGRGWETQYF
- | - | TRBJ2-1 | TRBV7-9 | TGTGCCAGCAGCCCTAGCACCTATTTGTTTAGCCGCTCCTACAATGAGCAGTTCTTC | CASSPSTYLFSRSYNEQFF
- | TRBD1 | TRBJ1-2 | TRBV4-2 | TGTGCCAGCAGCCAGATTGGACAGGGGGACTATGGCTACACCTTC | CASSQIGQGDYGYTF
few | - | TRBJ1-6 | TRBV28 | TGTGCCAGCGACGGCAATAATTCACCCCTCCACTTT | CASDGNNSPLHF
- | TRBD2 | TRBJ2-3 | TRBV5-6 | TGTGCCAGCAGCCCCTCACGGGACTATTACACAGATACGCAGTATTTT | CASSPSRDYYTDTQYF
few | TRBD1 | TRBJ1-1 | TRBV7-2 | TGTGCCAGCAGGGCAGGGGGCACTGAAGCTTTCTTT | CASRAGGTEAFF
- | - | TRBJ1-2 | TRBV7-2 | TGTGCCAGCAGCCCTCACGAGGGGAGACAGATCTTTGGCTACACCTTC | CASSPHEGRQIFGYTF
few | - | TRBJ1-1 | TRBV3-1 | TGTGCCAGCAGCCAAGCAGAGAACACTGAAGCTTTCTTT | CASSQAENTEAFF
- | - | TRBJ1-2 | TRBV7-9 | TGTGCCAGCAGCCCAAGATCGGGGCCGGCTAACTATGGCTACACCTTC | CASSPRSGPANYGYTF
many | - | TRBJ1-2 | TRBV5-6 | TGTGCCAGCAGCCCGTCATTGGAGCTCTATGGCTACACCTTC | CASSPSLELYGYTF